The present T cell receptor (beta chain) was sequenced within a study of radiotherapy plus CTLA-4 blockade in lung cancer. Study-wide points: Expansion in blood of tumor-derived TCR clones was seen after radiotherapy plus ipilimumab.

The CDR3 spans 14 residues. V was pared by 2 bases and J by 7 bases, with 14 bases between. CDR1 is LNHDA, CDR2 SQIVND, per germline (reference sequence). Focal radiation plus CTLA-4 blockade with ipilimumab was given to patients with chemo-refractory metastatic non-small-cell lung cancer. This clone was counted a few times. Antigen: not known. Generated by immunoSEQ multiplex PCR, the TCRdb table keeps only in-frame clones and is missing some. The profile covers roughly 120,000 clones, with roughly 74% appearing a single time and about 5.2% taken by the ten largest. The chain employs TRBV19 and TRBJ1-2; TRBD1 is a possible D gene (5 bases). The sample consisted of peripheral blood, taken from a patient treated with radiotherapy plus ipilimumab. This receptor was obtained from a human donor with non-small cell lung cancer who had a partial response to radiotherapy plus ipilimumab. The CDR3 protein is CASSIIQGRGGYTF. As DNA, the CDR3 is TGTGCCAGTAGTATAATCCAGGGAAGAGGTGGCTACACCTTC.